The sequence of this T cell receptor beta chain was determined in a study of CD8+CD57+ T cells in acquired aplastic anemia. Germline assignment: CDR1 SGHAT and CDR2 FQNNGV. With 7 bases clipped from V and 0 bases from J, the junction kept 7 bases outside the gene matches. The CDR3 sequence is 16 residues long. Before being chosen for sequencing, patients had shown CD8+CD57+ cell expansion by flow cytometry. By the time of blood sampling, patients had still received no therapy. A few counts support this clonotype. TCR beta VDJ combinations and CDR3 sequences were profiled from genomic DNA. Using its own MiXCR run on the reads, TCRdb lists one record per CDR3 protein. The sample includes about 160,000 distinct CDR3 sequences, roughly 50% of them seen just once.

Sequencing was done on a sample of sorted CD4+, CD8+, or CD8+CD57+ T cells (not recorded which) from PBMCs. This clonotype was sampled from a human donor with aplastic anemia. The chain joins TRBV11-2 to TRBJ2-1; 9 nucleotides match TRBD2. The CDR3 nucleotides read TGTGCCAGCACCGCGGGGGGGCGGAGCTCCTACAATGAGCAGTTCTTC. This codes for CASTAGGRSSYNEQFF. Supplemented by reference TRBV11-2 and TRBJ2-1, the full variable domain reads EAGVAQSPRYKIIEKRQSVAFWCNPISGHATLYWYQQILGQGPKLLIQFQNNGVVDDSQLPKDRFSAERLKGVDSTLKIQPAKLEDSAVYLCASTAGGRSSYNEQFFGPGTRLTVL.